This TCR beta chain was recorded in a study of T-cell reconstitution after alpha-beta-depleted transplantation in children. Findings of the study overall: It was reported that alpha-beta T cells came from several hundred expanded graft clones (about two months after transplant). From newly produced T cells came most of the T-cell counts and diversity one year after transplant.

Points on this clonotype: What it binds is unknown.

Molecular barcoding with unique molecular identifiers was used for the TCRbeta library. TCRdb itself ran the PCR reads through MiXCR, one entry per CDR3 protein. The repertoire has approximately 630,000 distinct CDR3 sequences, roughly 14% of them found once; the top ten carry around 0.79%. J was trimmed by 4 bases and V by 1 base; bases with no gene match: 6. Germline V gene sequence: CDR1 KGHSH, CDR2 LQKENI. The CDR3 extends over 16 amino acids. The V and J genes are TRBV18 and TRBJ2-2, with 7 bases that match TRBD2. Here the sequenced sample was PBMCs, taken before TCRalphabeta/CD19-depleted stem cell transplant. The receptor's source is a girl aged 2 to 10 with congenital amegakaryocytic thrombocytopenia, due to receive a stem cell transplant. The CDR3 nucleotides are TGTGCCAGCTCACCACGAGGCGGGAGTGCCACCGGGGAGCTGTTTTTT. It encodes CASSPRGGSATGELFF.